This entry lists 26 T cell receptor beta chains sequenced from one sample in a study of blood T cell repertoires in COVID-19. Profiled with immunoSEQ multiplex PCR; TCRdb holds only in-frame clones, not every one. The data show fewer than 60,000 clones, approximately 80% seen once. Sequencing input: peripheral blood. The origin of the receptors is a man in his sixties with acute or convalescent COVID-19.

CDR3 amino acids: CSVERARGGLFF. The CDR3 DNA sequence: TGCAGCGTTGAACGGGCCCGAGGGGGCTTGTTCTTC. The chain is built from TRBV29-1 and TRBJ2-1; 7 bases match TRBD1. In germline, CDR1 is SQVTM, CDR2 ANQGSEA. V was pared by 2 bases and J by 15 bases, with 10 bases of the junction left unmatched. The CDR3 totals 12 residues.

CDR3 residues: CAWSTGTDYGYTF. DNA for the CDR3: TGTGCCTGGAGTACCGGGACAGACTATGGCTACACCTTC. This rearrangement joins TRBV30 to TRBJ1-2, with TRBD1 matching 7 bases. CDR1 and CDR2 (germline): GTSNPN, SVGIG (reference sequence). J was trimmed by 3 bases and V by 2 bases; bases with no gene match: 3. CDR3 length equals 13 residues.

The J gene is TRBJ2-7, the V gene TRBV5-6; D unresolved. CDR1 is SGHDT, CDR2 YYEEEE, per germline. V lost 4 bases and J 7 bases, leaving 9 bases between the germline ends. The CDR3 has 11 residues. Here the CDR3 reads CASSRSAEQYF. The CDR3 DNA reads TGTGCCAGCAGCCGGAGCGCAGAGCAGTACTTC.

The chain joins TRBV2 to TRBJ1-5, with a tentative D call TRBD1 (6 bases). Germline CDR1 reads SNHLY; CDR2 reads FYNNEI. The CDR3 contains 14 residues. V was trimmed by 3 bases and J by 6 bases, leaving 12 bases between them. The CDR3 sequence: CASSDRGPSQPQHF. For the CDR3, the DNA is TGTGCCAGCAGTGACAGGGGTCCGAGTCAGCCCCAGCATTTT.

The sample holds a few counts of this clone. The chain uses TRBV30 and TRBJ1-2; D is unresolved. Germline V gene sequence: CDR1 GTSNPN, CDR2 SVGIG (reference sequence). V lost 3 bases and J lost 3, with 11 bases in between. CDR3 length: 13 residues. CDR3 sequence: CAWSALGHYGYTF. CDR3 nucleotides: TGTGCCTGGAGCGCGCTAGGCCACTATGGCTACACCTTC.

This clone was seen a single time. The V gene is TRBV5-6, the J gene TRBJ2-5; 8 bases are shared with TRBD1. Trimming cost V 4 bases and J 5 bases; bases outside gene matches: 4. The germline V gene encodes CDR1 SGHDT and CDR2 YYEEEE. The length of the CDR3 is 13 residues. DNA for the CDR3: TGTGCCAGCAGCACGGACAGGGATGAGACCCAGTACTTC. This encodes CASSTDRDETQYF. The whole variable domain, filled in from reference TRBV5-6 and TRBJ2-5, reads DAGVTQSPTHLIKTRGQQVTLRCSPKSGHDTVSWYQQALGQGPQFIFQYYEEEERQRGNFPDRFSGHQFPNYSSELNVNALLLGDSALYLCASSTDRDETQYFGPGTRLLVL.

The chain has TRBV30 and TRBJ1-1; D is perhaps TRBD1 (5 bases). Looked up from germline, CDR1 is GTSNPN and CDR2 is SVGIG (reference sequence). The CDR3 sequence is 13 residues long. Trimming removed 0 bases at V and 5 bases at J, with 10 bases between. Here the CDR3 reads CAWSVAGWTEAFF. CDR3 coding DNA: TGTGCCTGGAGTGTAGCAGGGTGGACTGAAGCTTTCTTT.

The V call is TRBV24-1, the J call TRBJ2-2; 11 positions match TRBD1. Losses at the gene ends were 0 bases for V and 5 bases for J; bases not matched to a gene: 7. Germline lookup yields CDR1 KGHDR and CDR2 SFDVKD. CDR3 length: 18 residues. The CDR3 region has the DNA TGTGCCACCAGTGATTTGCGTACGGGACAGGGGGTAACCGGGGAGCTGTTTTTT. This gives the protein CATSDLRTGQGVTGELFF.

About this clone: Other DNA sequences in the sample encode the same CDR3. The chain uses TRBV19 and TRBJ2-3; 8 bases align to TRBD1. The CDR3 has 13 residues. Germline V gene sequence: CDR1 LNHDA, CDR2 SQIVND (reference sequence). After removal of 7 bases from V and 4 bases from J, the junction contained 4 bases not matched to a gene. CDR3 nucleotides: TGTGCCAGTACCGAACAGGGGGCAGATACGCAGTATTTT. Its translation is CASTEQGADTQYF.

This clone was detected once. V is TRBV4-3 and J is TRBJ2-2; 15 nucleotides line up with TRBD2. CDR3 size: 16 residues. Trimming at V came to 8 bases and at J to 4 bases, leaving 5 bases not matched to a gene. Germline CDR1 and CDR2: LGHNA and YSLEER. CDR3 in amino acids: CASSGLAGGGTGELFF. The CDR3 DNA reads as TGCGCCAGCTCGGGACTAGCGGGGGGTGGCACCGGGGAGCTGTTTTTT.

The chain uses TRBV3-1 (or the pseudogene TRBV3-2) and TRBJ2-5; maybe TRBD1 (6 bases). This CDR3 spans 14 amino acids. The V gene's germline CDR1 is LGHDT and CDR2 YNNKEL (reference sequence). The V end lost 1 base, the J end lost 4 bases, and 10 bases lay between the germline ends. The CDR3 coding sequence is TGTGCCAGCAGCCAAGGACAGGTTCGAGAGACCCAGTACTTC. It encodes CASSQGQVRETQYF.

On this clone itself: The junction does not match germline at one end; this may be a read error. CDR3 sequence (DNA): TGTGCCAGTAGCCCCGATACAGGGAACTATGGCTACACCTTC. It is translated as CASSPDTGNYGYTF. The chain employs TRBV4-2 and TRBJ1-2; a possible D gene is TRBD1 (6 bases). Germline V gives CDR1 LGHNA, CDR2 YNFKEQ. The length of the CDR3 is 14 residues.

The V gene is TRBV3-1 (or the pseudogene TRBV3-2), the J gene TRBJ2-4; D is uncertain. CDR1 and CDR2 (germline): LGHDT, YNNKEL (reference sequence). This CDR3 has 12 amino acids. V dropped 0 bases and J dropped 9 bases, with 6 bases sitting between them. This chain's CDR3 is CASSQDTGIQYF. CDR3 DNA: TGTGCCAGCAGCCAAGATACCGGCATTCAGTACTTC.

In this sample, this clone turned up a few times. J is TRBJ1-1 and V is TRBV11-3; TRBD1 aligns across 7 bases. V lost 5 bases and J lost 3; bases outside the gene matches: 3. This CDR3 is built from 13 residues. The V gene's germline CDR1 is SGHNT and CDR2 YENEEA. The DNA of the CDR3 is TGTGCCAGCAGCACCCAGGGGGACACTGAAGCTTTCTTT. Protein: CASSTQGDTEAFF.

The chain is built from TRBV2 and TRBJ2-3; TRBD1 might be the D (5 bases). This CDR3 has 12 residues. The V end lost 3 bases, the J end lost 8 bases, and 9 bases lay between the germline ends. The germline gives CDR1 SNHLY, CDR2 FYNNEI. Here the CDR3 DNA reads TGTGCCAGCAGTGATGATAGGGGTACGCAGTATTTT. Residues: CASSDDRGTQYF.

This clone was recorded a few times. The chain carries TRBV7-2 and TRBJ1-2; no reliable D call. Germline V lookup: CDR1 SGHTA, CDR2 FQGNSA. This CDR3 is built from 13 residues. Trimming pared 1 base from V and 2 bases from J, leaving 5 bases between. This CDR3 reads CASSLVSNYGYTF. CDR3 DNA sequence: TGTGCCAGCAGCTTAGTTAGCAACTATGGCTACACCTTC.

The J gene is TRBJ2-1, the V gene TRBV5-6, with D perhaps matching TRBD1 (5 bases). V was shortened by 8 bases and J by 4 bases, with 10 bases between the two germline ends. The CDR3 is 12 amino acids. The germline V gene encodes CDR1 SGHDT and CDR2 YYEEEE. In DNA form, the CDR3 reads TGTGCCAGTACGCAGGGATACAATGAGCAGTTCTTC. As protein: CASTQGYNEQFF.

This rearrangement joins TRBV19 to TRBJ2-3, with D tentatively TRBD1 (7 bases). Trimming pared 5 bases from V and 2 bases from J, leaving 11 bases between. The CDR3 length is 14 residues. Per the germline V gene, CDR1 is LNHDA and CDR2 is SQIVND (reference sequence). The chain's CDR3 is CASSQGDFTDTQYF. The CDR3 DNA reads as TGTGCCAGTAGTCAGGGGGACTTCACAGATACGCAGTATTTT. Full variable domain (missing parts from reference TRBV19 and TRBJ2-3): DGGITQSPKYLFRKEGQNVTLSCEQNLNHDAMYWYRQDPGQGLRLIYYSQIVNDFQKGDIAEGYSVSREKKESFPLTVTSAQKNPTAFYLCASSQGDFTDTQYFGPGTRLTVL.

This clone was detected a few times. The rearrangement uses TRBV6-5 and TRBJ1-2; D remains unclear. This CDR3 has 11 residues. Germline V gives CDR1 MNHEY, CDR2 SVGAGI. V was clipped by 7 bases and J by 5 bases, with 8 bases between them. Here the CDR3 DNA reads TGTGCCAGCACGGGAATTTATGGCTACACCTTC. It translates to CASTGIYGYTF.

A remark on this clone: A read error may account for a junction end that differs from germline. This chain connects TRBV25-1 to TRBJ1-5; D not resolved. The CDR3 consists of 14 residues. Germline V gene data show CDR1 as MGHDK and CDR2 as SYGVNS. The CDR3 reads CASSGDTSNQPQHF. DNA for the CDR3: TGTGCCAGCAGTGGGGATACTAGCAACCAGCCCCAGCATTTT.

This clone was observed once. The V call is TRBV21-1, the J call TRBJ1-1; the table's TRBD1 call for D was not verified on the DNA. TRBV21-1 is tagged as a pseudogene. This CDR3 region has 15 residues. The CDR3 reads CASSKSSHANTEAFF. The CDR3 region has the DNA TGTGCCAGCAGCAAATCTTCACACGCGAACACTGAAGCTTTCTTT.

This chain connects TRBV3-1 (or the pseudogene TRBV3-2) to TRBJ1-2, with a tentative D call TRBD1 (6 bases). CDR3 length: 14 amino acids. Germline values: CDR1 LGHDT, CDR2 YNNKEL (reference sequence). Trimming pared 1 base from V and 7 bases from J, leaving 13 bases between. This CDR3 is CASSQVWDNAGYTF. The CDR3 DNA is TGTGCCAGCAGCCAAGTTTGGGACAATGCTGGCTACACCTTC.

The CDR3 nucleotides are TGTGCCAGCAGTGGGGACAGGGCTCCCGCCCTTGAAGCTTTCTTT. Translated: CASSGDRAPALEAFF. This chain uses TRBV7-9 with TRBJ1-1; 9 bases agree with TRBD1. Unmatched junction bases numbered 12, after V lost 6 bases and J lost 7 bases. CDR1 and CDR2 (germline): SEHNR, FQNEAQ (reference sequence). This CDR3 contains 15 residues.

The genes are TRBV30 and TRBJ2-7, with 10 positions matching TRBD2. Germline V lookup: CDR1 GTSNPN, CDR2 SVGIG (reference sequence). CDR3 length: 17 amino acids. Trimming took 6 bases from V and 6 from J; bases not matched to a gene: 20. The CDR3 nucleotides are TGTGCCTGCCAAAGCGGGGGGGCCATCCAGCTCGGGTTCGAGCAGTACTTC. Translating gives CACQSGGAIQLGFEQYF.

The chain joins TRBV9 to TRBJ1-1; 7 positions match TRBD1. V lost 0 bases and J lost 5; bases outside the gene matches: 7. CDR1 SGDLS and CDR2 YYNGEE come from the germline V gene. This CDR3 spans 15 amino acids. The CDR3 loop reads CASSVGGTEWTEAFF. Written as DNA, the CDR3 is TGTGCCAGCAGCGTAGGGGGGACAGAGTGGACTGAAGCTTTCTTT.

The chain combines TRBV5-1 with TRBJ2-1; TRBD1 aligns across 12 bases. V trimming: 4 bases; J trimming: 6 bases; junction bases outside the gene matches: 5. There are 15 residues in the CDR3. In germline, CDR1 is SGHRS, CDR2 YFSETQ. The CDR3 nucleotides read TGCGCCAGCAGCCTCGGGACAGGGGGCTTCAATGAGCAGTTCTTC. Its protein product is CASSLGTGGFNEQFF.